This T cell receptor (beta chain) was identified during a study of CD8 T cells in Susac syndrome. General study results and limits: It was acknowledged in the study that the number of individuals who were included in its TCR sequencing and HLA analysis was relatively small.

From blood CD8+ and CD4+ T cells, TCR beta sequences were generated. The CD8+ and CD4+ T cells were negatively isolated, with the TEMRA cells enriched by FACS. The CDR3 consists of 18 residues. J lost 3 bases, V lost 3 bases, and 14 bases had no gene match. Germline lookup yields CDR1 SGDLS and CDR2 YYNGEE. RNA totalling roughly 0.5 to 1 ug underwent reverse transcription with random hexamers. An immunoSEQ multiplex PCR generated amplified TCR beta CDR3 products spanning 54 Vbeta and 13 Jbeta. TCRdb used MiXCR to reprocess the immunoSEQ multiplex PCR reads, holding one entry per CDR3 protein. This sample has approximately 280,000 distinct CDR3 sequences, with roughly 84% found just once. As for this clonotype: Its cognate antigen is unknown.

This chain joins TRBV9 and TRBJ2-7; 11 bases fit TRBD1. The clonotype originates from a human donor with multiple sclerosis. Sequenced input: CD8+ T cells from PBMCs. CDR3 amino acids: CASSGGTGGKDAFYEQYF. For the CDR3, the DNA is TGTGCCAGCAGCGGGGGGACAGGGGGTAAGGATGCCTTCTACGAGCAGTACTTC.